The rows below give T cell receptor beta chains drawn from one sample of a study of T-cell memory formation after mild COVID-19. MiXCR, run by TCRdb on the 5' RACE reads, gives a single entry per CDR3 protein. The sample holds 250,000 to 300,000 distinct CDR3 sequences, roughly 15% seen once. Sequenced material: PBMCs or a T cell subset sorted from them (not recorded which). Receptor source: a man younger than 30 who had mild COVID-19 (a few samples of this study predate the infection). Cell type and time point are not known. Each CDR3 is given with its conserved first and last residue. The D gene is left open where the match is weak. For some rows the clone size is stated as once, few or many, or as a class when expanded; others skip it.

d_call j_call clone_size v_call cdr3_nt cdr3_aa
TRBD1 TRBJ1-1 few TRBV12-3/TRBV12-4 TGTGCCAGCACCAGGACAGGGGAACGTGAAGCTTTCTTT CASTRTGEREAFF
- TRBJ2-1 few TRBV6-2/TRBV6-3 TGTGCCAGCACGGCTCTTGCGGGGACTTACAATGAGCAGTTCTTC CASTALAGTYNEQFF
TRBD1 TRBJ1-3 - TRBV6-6 TGTGCCAGCAGCACCGGGACAGCCAACACCATATATTTT CASSTGTANTIYF
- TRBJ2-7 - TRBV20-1 TGCAGTGCTAGAGGGGAGACAGGTCCTCCCTACGAGCAGTACTTC CSARGETGPPYEQYF
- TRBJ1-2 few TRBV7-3 TGTGCCCTCGGCGGGGTCTATGGCTACACCTTC CALGGVYGYTF
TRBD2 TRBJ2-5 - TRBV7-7 TGTGCTAGCAGCTACCGGGACTACCAGACCCAGTACTTC CASSYRDYQTQYF
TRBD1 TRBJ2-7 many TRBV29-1 TGCAGCGTTGGCCGGGACAGGGCCCCCTACGAGCAGTACTTC CSVGRDRAPYEQYF
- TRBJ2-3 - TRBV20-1 TGCAGTGCCCCTGGGGTGGGGGGGGCTTACACAGATACGCAGTATTTT CSAPGVGGAYTDTQYF
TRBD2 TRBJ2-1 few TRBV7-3 TGTGCCAGCGGCTCAGGTCCGGGGGGCTACAATGAGCAGTTCTTC CASGSGPGGYNEQFF
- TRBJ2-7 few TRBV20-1 TGCAGTGCCTATGCCCAGGTAACCTACGAGCAGTACTTC CSAYAQVTYEQYF
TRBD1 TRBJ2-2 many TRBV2 TGTGCCAGCAGTGAAAGGCAGGGGGCCTTGGCCGGGGAGCTGTTTTTT CASSERQGALAGELFF
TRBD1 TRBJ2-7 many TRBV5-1 TGCGCCAGCAGCTTGGTAGCAGGGGGCGTCTCCTACGAGCAGTACTTC CASSLVAGGVSYEQYF
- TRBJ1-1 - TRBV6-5 TGTGCCAGCAGTTACTCGAAAGCAGGGGCCTTTGAAGCTTTCTTT CASSYSKAGAFEAFF
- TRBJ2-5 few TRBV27 TGTGCCAGCAGGAGGGGGGGTGGGACGCTTCAAGAGACCCAGTACTTC CASRRGGGTLQETQYF
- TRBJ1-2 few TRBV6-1 TGTGCCAGCAGGGGATCAAACTATGGCTACACCTTC CASRGSNYGYTF
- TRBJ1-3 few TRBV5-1 TGCGCCAGCAGCTTCCAGGGCGGCTTCACTGGAAACACCATATATTTT CASSFQGGFTGNTIYF
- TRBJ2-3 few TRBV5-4 TGTGCCAGCAGCTGGGCAGGGAGGACAGATACGCAGTATTTT CASSWAGRTDTQYF
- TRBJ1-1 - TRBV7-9 TGTGCCAGCAGTGCCGACATCGGGGACACTGAAGCTTTCTTT CASSADIGDTEAFF
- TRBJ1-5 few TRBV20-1 TGCAGTGCCCGCGTGGGGAGCAATCAGCCCCAGCATTTT CSARVGSNQPQHF
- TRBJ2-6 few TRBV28 TGTGCCAGCACTTCCCCGGGCTCTGGGGCCAACGTCCTGACTTTC CASTSPGSGANVLTF
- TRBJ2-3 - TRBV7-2 TGTGCCAGCAGCTTAGGGGGGCCAGTCACAGATACGCAGTATTTT CASSLGGPVTDTQYF
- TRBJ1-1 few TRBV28 TGTGCCAGCAGGGTTTTGGGGGGAAACACTGAAGCTTTCTTT CASRVLGGNTEAFF
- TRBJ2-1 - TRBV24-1 TGTGCCACCAGTGACCCTCTACGTGAGCAGTTCTTC CATSDPLREQFF
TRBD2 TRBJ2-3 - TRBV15 TGTGCCACCAGCAGGCTAGCGGGGGGGAGGGGAGATACGCAGTATTTT CATSRLAGGRGDTQYF
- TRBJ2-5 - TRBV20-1 TGCAGTGCTAGAGATAGCGCTACCCAAGAGACCCAGTACTTC CSARDSATQETQYF
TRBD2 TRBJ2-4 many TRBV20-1 TGCAGTGCTAGAGCGTCTAGCGGGGACTGGAACATTCAGTACTTC CSARASSGDWNIQYF
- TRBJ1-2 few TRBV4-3 TGCGCCAGCAGCCAAGACTGGGAAGCGCATGGCTACACCTTC CASSQDWEAHGYTF
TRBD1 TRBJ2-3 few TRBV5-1 TGCGCCAGCAGCGGCCGGGACAGTGGCACAGATACGCAGTATTTT CASSGRDSGTDTQYF
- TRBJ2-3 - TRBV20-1 TGCAGTGCTAGCAGGGGGGCTCCCGCCACAGATACGCAGTATTTT CSASRGAPATDTQYF